Each of the 13 T cell receptor beta chains below was sequenced from the same sample in a study of blood T cell repertoires in COVID-19. Using immunoSEQ multiplex PCR, the repertoire was profiled, and TCRdb retains in-frame clones only, with some absent. The sample records 150,000 to 200,000 clones, about 86% being singletons. The sequenced sample consisted of peripheral blood. The receptors were sampled from an elderly woman with acute or convalescent COVID-19.

A few counts support this clone. V usage is TRBV6-6 and J usage is TRBJ2-7; 9 positions agree with TRBD1. Germline lookup yields CDR1 MNHNY and CDR2 SVGAGI (reference sequence). This CDR3 is built from 16 residues. V was pared by 2 bases and J by 3 bases, with 8 bases of the junction left unmatched. CDR3 sequence (DNA): TGTGCCAGCAGTTACCCACTTGACAGGGGGAGCTACGAGCAGTACTTC. As protein: CASSYPLDRGSYEQYF.

The chain links TRBV30 to TRBJ2-1; 11 positions agree with TRBD2. The CDR3 consists of 14 residues. From germline, CDR1 is GTSNPN and CDR2 SVGIG (reference sequence). The ends lost 8 bases at V and 4 bases at J; junction bases unmatched: 7. The CDR3 spells CASRGLAEYNEQFF. As DNA, the CDR3 is TGTGCCAGCCGGGGACTAGCGGAGTACAATGAGCAGTTCTTC.

As to this clone: The sample holds other DNA sequences that translate to the same CDR3. The chain couples TRBV30 to TRBJ1-5; weak D call: TRBD1 (6 bases). The CDR3 runs 13 residues. Germline CDR1 and CDR2: GTSNPN and SVGIG (reference sequence). V gave up 3 bases and J gave up 3 bases, with 9 bases separating them. The CDR3 is CAWSRGTNQPQHF. The DNA for the CDR3 is TGTGCCTGGAGCAGGGGAACCAATCAGCCCCAGCATTTT.

This clone came up a few times. The J gene is TRBJ1-6, the V gene TRBV30, with a possible D match to TRBD1 (6 bases). Germline CDR1 reads GTSNPN; CDR2 reads SVGIG (reference sequence). The CDR3 runs to 15 residues. Trimming cost V 7 bases and J 7 bases, with 20 bases left between them. CDR3 sequence (DNA): TGTGCCTCCACGAGGACAGAGAGTCTAAATTCACCCCTCCACTTT. Residues: CASTRTESLNSPLHF.

V gene TRBV23-1 combines with J gene TRBJ1-6; D remains unclear. TRBV23-1 is noted as an ORF with a role that remains uncertain. V dropped 0 bases and J dropped 6 bases, with 15 bases sitting between them. This CDR3 spans 17 amino acids. This chain's CDR3 is CASSQSRSGELNSPLHF. CDR3 sequence (DNA): TGCGCCAGCAGTCAATCTCGGTCCGGGGAACTTAATTCACCCCTCCACTTT.

The table lists this clone with a count of one. The V and J genes are TRBV5-4 and TRBJ2-3; 11 nucleotides match TRBD2. The CDR3 totals 16 residues. Germline V gives CDR1 SGHNT, CDR2 YYREEE (reference sequence). The trim removed 2 bases at V and 4 bases at J, leaving 6 bases unmatched. The CDR3 spells CASSFSSGGMADTQYF. The DNA for the CDR3 is TGTGCCAGCAGCTTTTCTAGCGGGGGGATGGCAGATACGCAGTATTTT.

This chain connects TRBV2 to TRBJ1-5, with D perhaps matching TRBD1 (5 bases). In germline, CDR1 is SNHLY, CDR2 FYNNEI. CDR3 length: 15 residues. The V gene lost 6 bases and the J gene lost 0 bases, with 12 bases spanning the gap. CDR3 amino acids: CASSVDRASNQPQHF. The CDR3 nucleotides are TGTGCCAGCAGCGTCGACAGAGCTAGCAATCAGCCCCAGCATTTT.

This clone was detected only once. The chain links TRBV2 to TRBJ1-1; the D gene is possibly TRBD1 (6 bases). V was cut by 6 bases and J by 5 bases, with 10 bases left in between. Looked up from germline, CDR1 is SNHLY and CDR2 is FYNNEI. The CDR3 spans 12 residues. This chain's CDR3 is CASRQQGTEAFF. DNA for the CDR3: TGTGCCAGCAGACAACAGGGAACTGAAGCTTTCTTT.

The chain employs TRBV2 and TRBJ2-5; 11 bases map to TRBD1. In germline, CDR1 is SNHLY, CDR2 FYNNEI. The CDR3 totals 16 residues. After removal of 7 bases from V and 7 bases from J, the junction contained 14 bases not matched to a gene. The CDR3 sequence is CASKRGTGGVGGTQYF. CDR3 nucleotide sequence: TGTGCCAGCAAGCGGGGGACAGGGGGAGTCGGTGGGACCCAGTACTTC. Variable domain in full (rest from reference TRBV2 and TRBJ2-5): EPEVTQTPSHQVTQMGQEVILRCVPISNHLYFYWYRQILGQKVEFLVSFYNNEISEKSEIFDDQFSVERPDGSNFTLKIRSTKLEDSAMYFCASKRGTGGVGGTQYFGPGTRLLVL.

For the CDR3, the DNA is TGTGCCAGCAGCTCAGGGTCAGGTTCCTACGAGCAGTACTTC. Protein sequence: CASSSGSGSYEQYF. The chain recombines TRBV11-1 with TRBJ2-7; D might be TRBD1 (5 bases). V was cut by 4 bases and J by 1 base, with 11 bases left in between. The CDR3 is 14 residues long. CDR1 is SGHAT and CDR2 is FQDESV in the germline V gene (reference sequence).

The rearrangement joins TRBV4-2 to TRBJ1-3; possible D gene TRBD1, 6 bases. There are 17 residues in the CDR3. Looked up from germline, CDR1 is LGHNA and CDR2 is YNFKEQ. V was trimmed by 2 bases and J by 0 bases, leaving 14 bases between them. CDR3 region: CASSQPWTVSSGNTIYF. In DNA form, the CDR3 reads TGTGCCAGCAGCCAACCCTGGACAGTCAGCTCTGGAAACACCATATATTTT.

This chain links TRBV10-3 with TRBJ2-1; TRBD2 aligns across 12 bases. Germline values: CDR1 ENHRY, CDR2 SYGVKD. The CDR3 extends over 16 amino acids. Trimming at V came to 6 bases and at J to 0 bases, leaving 3 bases not matched to a gene. The CDR3 is CAIRGGLAGSYNEQFF. CDR3 coding DNA: TGTGCCATCAGGGGGGGACTAGCGGGCTCCTACAATGAGCAGTTCTTC.

The chain uses TRBV28 and TRBJ1-2; TRBD1 might be the D (6 bases). Germline-derived CDR1 and CDR2 are MDHEN and SYDVKM. The V end lost 2 bases, the J end lost 4 bases, and 17 bases lay between the germline ends. The CDR3 runs to 16 residues. The CDR3 bases are TGTGCCAGCAGTTTACCCGGACAGTCCGTGGGCTATGGCTACACCTTC. It yields the protein CASSLPGQSVGYGYTF.